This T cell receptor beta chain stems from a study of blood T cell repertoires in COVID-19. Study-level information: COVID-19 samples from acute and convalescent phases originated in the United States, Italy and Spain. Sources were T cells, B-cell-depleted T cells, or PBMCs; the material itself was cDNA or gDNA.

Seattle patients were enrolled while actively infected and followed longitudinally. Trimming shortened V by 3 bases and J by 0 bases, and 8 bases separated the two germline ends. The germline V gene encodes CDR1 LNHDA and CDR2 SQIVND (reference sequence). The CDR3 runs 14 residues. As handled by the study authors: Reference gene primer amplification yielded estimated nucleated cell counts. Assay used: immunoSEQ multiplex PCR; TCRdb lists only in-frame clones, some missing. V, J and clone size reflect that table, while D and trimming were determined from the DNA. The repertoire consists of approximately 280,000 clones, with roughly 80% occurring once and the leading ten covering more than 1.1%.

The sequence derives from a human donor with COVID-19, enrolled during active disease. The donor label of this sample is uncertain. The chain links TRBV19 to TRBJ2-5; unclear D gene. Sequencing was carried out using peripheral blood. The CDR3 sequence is CASSIGFNQETQYF. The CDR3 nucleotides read TGTGCCAGTAGTATCGGGTTCAACCAAGAGACCCAGTACTTC.